These 26 T cell receptor beta chains originate from one sample sequenced in a study of OX40 agonist ivuxolimab in advanced cancers. TCRdb's copy holds only in-frame clones and misses some; the assay was immunoSEQ multiplex PCR. The sample records just under 65,000 clones, more than 80% being singletons. The sequences come from CD4+ or CD8+ T cells sorted from blood, collected in a trial of the OX40 agonist ivuxolimab. The receptors stem from an adult with an advanced solid tumor such as melanoma, head and neck, liver or kidney cancer.

The J gene is TRBJ2-3, the V gene TRBV7-9; 9 bases are shared with TRBD1. Germline assignment: CDR1 SEHNR and CDR2 FQNEAQ (reference sequence). V shed 2 bases, J shed 5 bases, and the junction held 5 bases outside the gene matches. The CDR3 sequence is 15 residues long. CDR3 residues: CASSLLGTGRDTQYF. CDR3 bases: TGTGCCAGCAGCTTACTGGGGACAGGGAGAGATACGCAGTATTTT.

The J gene is TRBJ2-7, the V gene TRBV19; the D gene could be TRBD1 or TRBD2 (6 bases each). In germline, CDR1 is LNHDA, CDR2 SQIVND (reference sequence). Between the trimmed V and J ends, which lost 6 bases and 0 bases, there was a span of 21 bases. This CDR3 is built from 17 residues. The CDR3 DNA is TGTGCCAGTAGCCCCAGGGGAGGCCAGGTCCGCTCCTACGAGCAGTACTTC. Its protein is CASSPRGGQVRSYEQYF.

The chain is built from TRBV30 and TRBJ2-2, with TRBD2 matching 9 bases. Germline V gives CDR1 GTSNPN, CDR2 SVGIG (reference sequence). Trimming at V came to 0 bases and at J to 6 bases, leaving 2 bases not matched to a gene. This CDR3 is 14 amino acids long. The CDR3 spells CAWSVVAGAGELFF. CDR3 sequence (DNA): TGTGCCTGGAGTGTCGTAGCGGGAGCCGGGGAGCTGTTTTTT.

J is TRBJ2-7 and V is TRBV4-1, with a possible D match to TRBD1 (6 bases). V lost 4 bases and J 2 bases, leaving 15 bases between the germline ends. This CDR3 region has 15 residues. Germline CDR1 is MGHRA and CDR2 is YSYEKL. CDR3 loop: CASSPPGHLTYEQYF. For the CDR3, the DNA is TGCGCCAGCAGCCCACCGGGACATCTTACCTACGAGCAGTACTTC.

The CDR3 DNA follows: TGTGCCAGCAGCCAAGCAACTAGCACAGATACGCAGTATTTT. This translates into CASSQATSTDTQYF. The V gene is TRBV4-2, the J gene TRBJ2-3; D is uncertain. CDR1 LGHNA and CDR2 YNFKEQ come from the germline V gene. The CDR3 loop spans 14 amino acids. The V gene lost 1 base and the J gene lost 0 bases, with 5 bases spanning the gap.

The chain has TRBV18 and TRBJ1-5; 7 nucleotides match TRBD1. CDR1 and CDR2 (germline): KGHSH, LQKENI. The CDR3 loop spans 14 amino acids. Trimming removed 3 bases from V and 5 bases from J; junction bases left unmatched: 4. The CDR3 spells CASSPPGTDQPQHF. The CDR3 DNA reads TGTGCCAGCTCACCCCCCGGGACAGATCAGCCCCAGCATTTT.

This clone showed up just once. The rearrangement uses TRBV7-2 and TRBJ1-2; weak D call: TRBD1 (6 bases). The CDR3 sequence is 15 residues long. Between the trimmed V and J ends, which lost 4 bases and 4 bases, there was a span of 16 bases. The germline CDR1 and CDR2 sequences are SGHTA and FQGNSA. CDR3 in DNA: TGTGCCAGCAGCTCCGCGGGACAAGGGGGCTATGGCTACACCTTC. This gives the protein CASSSAGQGGYGYTF.

This clone was picked up one time. The V gene is TRBV28, the J gene TRBJ2-5; 10 bases map to TRBD2. CDR1 is MDHEN and CDR2 is SYDVKM in the germline V gene. This CDR3 spans 16 amino acids. V gave up 2 bases and J gave up 4 bases; unmatched junction bases: 7. Here the CDR3 reads CASSLGLAGARETQYF. The CDR3 region has the DNA TGTGCCAGCAGTTTAGGGCTAGCGGGAGCCCGAGAGACCCAGTACTTC.

V gene TRBV18 combines with J gene TRBJ1-2; 12 bases are a match to TRBD1. This CDR3 has 15 amino acids. The germline CDR1 and CDR2 sequences are KGHSH and LQKENI. V shed 0 bases, J shed 7 bases, and the junction held 3 bases outside the gene matches. CDR3 protein: CASSPPGQGAGGYTF. The CDR3 region has the DNA TGTGCCAGCTCACCACCGGGACAGGGGGCTGGTGGCTACACCTTC.

The chain is built from TRBV7-3 and TRBJ1-1; possible D gene TRBD1, 6 bases. Germline values: CDR1 SGHTA, CDR2 FQGTGA. With 2 bases removed from V and 4 bases from J, the gap between germline ends came to 11 bases. This CDR3 is 14 amino acids long. In DNA, the CDR3 is TGTGCCAGCAGCTTAGGGGGGGCAAGCACTGAAGCTTTCTTT. Translated, it gives CASSLGGASTEAFF.

The J gene is TRBJ2-3, the V gene TRBV5-4; TRBD2 agrees at 14 bases. The CDR3 is made up of 17 amino acids. The germline gives CDR1 SGHNT, CDR2 YYREEE (reference sequence). J lost 1 base, V lost 4 bases, and 5 bases had no gene match. The CDR3 loop reads CASSRGLAGVGTDTQYF. The CDR3 coding sequence is TGTGCCAGCAGCCGGGGACTAGCGGGAGTGGGCACAGATACGCAGTATTTT.

The rearrangement links TRBV2 to TRBJ1-2; a weak D match, TRBD1 (6 bases). Germline V lookup: CDR1 SNHLY, CDR2 FYNNEI. Trimming took off 6 bases at V and 7 bases at J, with 6 bases between the two ends. The CDR3 spans 10 residues. The CDR3 region has the DNA TGTGCCAGCAGCAGGGGTGGCTACACCTTC. It codes for CASSRGGYTF.

The chain joins TRBV5-1 to TRBJ1-5; D uncertain. Trimming stripped 4 bases from V and 5 bases from J, with 10 bases between. Germline V lookup: CDR1 SGHRS, CDR2 YFSETQ. This CDR3 spans 13 amino acids. CDR3 sequence reads: CASSESPDQPQHF. The DNA for the CDR3 is TGCGCCAGCAGCGAGTCCCCCGATCAGCCCCAGCATTTT.

The genes are TRBV25-1 and TRBJ2-1, with TRBD2 as a possible D gene (6 bases). Trimming stripped 9 bases from V and 10 bases from J, with 13 bases between. Germline CDR1 MGHDK, CDR2 SYGVNS. The length of the CDR3 is 11 residues. CDR3 bases: TGTGCCAGGAGAGCGGGCGGGGAGCAGTTCTTC. Its translation is CARRAGGEQFF.

V gene TRBV5-4 combines with J gene TRBJ1-2, with a weak D call TRBD1 (5 bases). V was trimmed by 4 bases and J by 6 bases, leaving 16 bases between them. This CDR3 region has 14 residues. Germline CDR1 SGHNT, CDR2 YYREEE (reference sequence). The CDR3 sequence: CASSQDAGTHGYTF. For the CDR3, the DNA is TGTGCCAGCAGCCAAGACGCAGGGACTCATGGCTACACCTTC.

The V call is TRBV28, the J call TRBJ1-2; TRBD1 is a possible D gene (6 bases). With 7 bases removed from V and 6 bases from J, the gap between germline ends came to 15 bases. From germline, CDR1 is MDHEN and CDR2 SYDVKM. This CDR3 has 13 residues. CDR3 amino acids: CASTVGGEDGYTF. In nucleotides, the CDR3 is TGTGCCAGCACTGTAGGGGGTGAAGATGGCTACACCTTC.

The genes are TRBV7-2 and TRBJ1-1; a weak D match, TRBD1 (5 bases). Trimming took off 1 base at V and 5 bases at J, with 11 bases between the two ends. Germline CDR1 SGHTA, CDR2 FQGNSA. The length of the CDR3 is 14 residues. The CDR3 loop is CASSLVPGNTEAFF. For the CDR3, the DNA is TGTGCCAGCAGCTTAGTGCCAGGGAATACTGAAGCTTTCTTT. Full variable domain (outside the CDR3, taken from reference TRBV7-2 and TRBJ1-1): GAGVSQSPSNKVTEKGKDVELRCDPISGHTALYWYRQSLGQGLEFLIYFQGNSAPDKSGLPSDRFSAERTGGSVSTLTIQRTQQEDSAVYLCASSLVPGNTEAFFGQGTRLTVV.

The chain combines TRBV5-1 with TRBJ2-1; TRBD2 is a possible D gene (6 bases). The ends were cut back, 4 bases at V and 6 bases at J, with 17 bases in the middle. The CDR3 loop spans 15 amino acids. Germline lookup yields CDR1 SGHRS and CDR2 YFSETQ. The CDR3 DNA reads as TGCGCCAGCAGCCCTCGGTTCGAGGAGGGCAATGAGCAGTTCTTC. Translated, it gives CASSPRFEEGNEQFF.

In nucleotides, the CDR3 is TGTGCCAGCAGGGTCACAGGGGGCAAGACTGAAGCTTTCTTT. The encoded protein is CASRVTGGKTEAFF. This chain connects TRBV6-1 to TRBJ1-1; 9 nucleotides line up with TRBD1. This CDR3 has 14 residues. CDR1 is MNHNS and CDR2 is SASEGT in the germline V gene. J lost 5 bases, V lost 6 bases, and 7 bases had no gene match.

V gene TRBV29-1 combines with J gene TRBJ1-1; D is uncertain. V was trimmed by 6 bases and J by 1 base, leaving 3 bases between them. The CDR3 is made up of 10 amino acids. Germline CDR1 SQVTM, CDR2 ANQGSEA. The CDR3 DNA reads as TGCAGCGTGAAGAACACTGAAGCTTTCTTT. Protein sequence: CSVKNTEAFF.

The chain links TRBV7-6 to TRBJ2-3; D is uncertain. The CDR3 is made up of 14 amino acids. CDR1 and CDR2 (germline): SGHVS, FNYEAQ. V lost 5 bases to trimming and J lost 2 bases, with 11 bases between them. CDR3: CASSVASHTDTQYF. The CDR3 bases are TGTGCCAGCAGCGTGGCTAGTCACACAGATACGCAGTATTTT.

CDR3 amino acids: CASSLIGGSLNYGYTF. The CDR3 region has the DNA TGCGCCAGCAGCTTGATCGGTGGGTCTTTAAACTATGGCTACACCTTC. The rearrangement joins TRBV5-1 to TRBJ1-2, with unresolved D. The CDR3 is made up of 16 amino acids. Germline assignment: CDR1 SGHRS and CDR2 YFSETQ. V gave up 1 base and J gave up 2 bases, with 15 bases separating them.

CDR3 amino acids: CASSFGRSYEQYF. The CDR3 DNA is TGTGCCAGCAGTTTTGGACGTAGCTACGAGCAGTACTTC. This chain joins TRBV28 and TRBJ2-7; no reliable D call. There are 13 residues in the CDR3. With 3 bases removed from V and 3 bases from J, the gap between germline ends came to 9 bases. Germline V lookup: CDR1 MDHEN, CDR2 SYDVKM. The entire variable domain, with the rest obtained from reference TRBV28 and TRBJ2-7, is as follows: DVKVTQSSRYLVKRTGEKVFLECVQDMDHENMFWYRQDPGLGLRLIYFSYDVKMKEKGDIPEGYSVSREKKERFSLILESASTNQTSMYLCASSFGRSYEQYFGPGTRLTVT.

This clone is a singleton in its sample. The chain couples TRBV6-6 to TRBJ2-7, with TRBD1 matching 7 bases. Germline V gives CDR1 MNHNY, CDR2 SVGAGI (reference sequence). The ends lost 0 bases at V and 2 bases at J; junction bases unmatched: 7. The CDR3 runs 16 residues. In DNA, the CDR3 is TGTGCCAGCAGTTACTCGACGACAGGGTGGGCCTACGAGCAGTACTTC. Translation gives CASSYSTTGWAYEQYF.

The chain recombines TRBV10-3 with TRBJ1-1; 7 bases align to TRBD1. CDR1 and CDR2 (germline): ENHRY, SYGVKD. The CDR3 has 14 amino acids. The V and J ends lost 4 bases and 1 base, in that order; junction bases with no gene match: 3. DNA of the CDR3: TGTGCCATCAGTGTTCAGGGGGGGAACACTGAAGCTTTCTTT. Protein: CAISVQGGNTEAFF.

This chain joins TRBV28 and TRBJ1-5, with D tentatively TRBD1 (6 bases). V gave up 8 bases and J gave up 0 bases, with 14 bases separating them. The CDR3 is 15 amino acids. The germline V gene encodes CDR1 MDHEN and CDR2 SYDVKM. CDR3 sequence reads: CASGVTGHSNQPQHF. The CDR3 DNA sequence: TGTGCCAGCGGGGTGACGGGACATAGCAATCAGCCCCAGCATTTT.